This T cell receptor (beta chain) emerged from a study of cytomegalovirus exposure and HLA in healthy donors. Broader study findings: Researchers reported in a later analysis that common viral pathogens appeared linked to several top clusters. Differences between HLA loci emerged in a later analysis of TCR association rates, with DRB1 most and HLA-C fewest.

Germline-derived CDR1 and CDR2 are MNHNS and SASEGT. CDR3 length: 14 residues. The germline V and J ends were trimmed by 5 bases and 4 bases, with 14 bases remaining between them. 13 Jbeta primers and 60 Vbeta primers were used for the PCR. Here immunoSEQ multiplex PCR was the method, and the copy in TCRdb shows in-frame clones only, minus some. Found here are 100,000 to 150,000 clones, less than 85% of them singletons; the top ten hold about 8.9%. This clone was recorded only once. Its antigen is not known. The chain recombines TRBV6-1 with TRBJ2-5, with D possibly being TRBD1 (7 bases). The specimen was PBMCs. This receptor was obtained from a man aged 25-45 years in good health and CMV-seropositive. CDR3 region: CASSMSQGGETQYF. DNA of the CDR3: TGTGCCAGCAGTATGAGTCAGGGGGGAGAGACCCAGTACTTC.